These 30 T cell receptor beta chains were all obtained from the same sample, sequenced in a study of T cells in Graves' hyperthyroidism and ophthalmopathy (dated by TCRdb to between 2017 and 2020). Receptor amplification or capture employed multiplex PCR. Reads for this sample came from an Illumina HiSeq 2000. The TCR beta CDR3 regions were amplified from the RNA transcripts. For the first round of RT-PCR on the TCR CDR3, the HTBI primer set was used together with the Qiagen OneStep RT-PCR kit. TCRdb passed the public sequencing reads through fastp at Q25 and MiXCR, retaining productive beta sequences. Each entry merges the rows of one CDR3 protein and shows their most common DNA and genes. Recorded for this sample are about 720,000 distinct CDR3 sequences; roughly a sixth of them occurred a single time. Of the sample, approximately 15% is held by the ten largest clones. Source material: blood. The receptor source for this set is a woman aged 45 to 65 with Graves' hyperthyroidism that later progressed to Graves' ophthalmopathy.

This clonotype has ten or more counts. This chain links TRBV7-8 with TRBJ2-2; D remains ambiguous. The CDR3 is 14 residues long. In germline, CDR1 is SGHVS, CDR2 FQNEAQ. V was shortened by 3 bases and J by 2 bases, with 7 bases between the two germline ends. The CDR3 DNA reads as TGTGCCAGCAGCTTCAGGTTCAACACCGGGGAGCTGTTTTTT. Amino acid sequence: CASSFRFNTGELFF.

This clonotype was picked up many times. The V call is TRBV6-1, the J call TRBJ2-7; D gene ambiguous. The CDR3 is 14 amino acids. V was shortened by 6 bases and J by 0 bases, with 12 bases between the two germline ends. In germline, CDR1 is MNHNS, CDR2 SASEGT. CDR3 protein: CASSELDGSYEQYF. Written as DNA, the CDR3 is TGTGCCAGCAGCGAACTGGACGGCTCCTACGAGCAGTACTTC.

There are a few counts of this clonotype. CDR3 coding DNA: TGTGCCAGCAGTGAGGACAGGGGGTTTTTTCGGAATTCACCCCTCCACTTT. Its protein is CASSEDRGFFRNSPLHF. The V gene is TRBV6-1, the J gene TRBJ1-6, with 10 bases matching TRBD1. The V gene's germline CDR1 is MNHNS and CDR2 SASEGT. This CDR3 contains 17 residues. V shed 3 bases, J shed 7 bases, and the junction held 9 bases outside the gene matches.

The chain recombines TRBV11-2 with TRBJ2-7; 8 positions agree with TRBD2. This CDR3 is built from 13 residues. The V segment lost 10 bases and the J segment 2 bases; nucleotides outside the gene matches: 7. Germline assignment: CDR1 SGHAT and CDR2 FQNNGV. CDR3: CATRGGLTYEQYF. The CDR3 DNA sequence: TGTGCCACCCGGGGGGGACTCACCTACGAGCAGTACTTC.

The chain is built from TRBV20-1 and TRBJ1-4; the D gene is possibly TRBD1 (6 bases). The CDR3 has 14 residues. The V and J ends lost 5 bases and 11 bases respectively, with 21 bases between them. Germline V CDR1 and CDR2: DFQATT, SNEGSKA (reference sequence). The CDR3 spells CSAGDGGLLEKLFF. DNA of the CDR3: TGCAGTGCTGGGGATGGGGGGCTGCTTGAGAAACTGTTTTTT.

The chain couples TRBV12-3 or TRBV12-4 to TRBJ2-7, with TRBD2 identical over 7 bases. V lost 7 bases and J lost 10; bases outside the gene matches: 10. This CDR3 comprises 12 residues. For the CDR3, the DNA is TGTGCCAGCACCGCGGGGAGGGGCCGACAGTACTTC. Amino acids: CASTAGRGRQYF.

This clonotype has just one count. A much more abundant neighbour one base away suggests this may be a read error. J is TRBJ1-1 and V is TRBV6-5; D is ambiguous. The CDR3 is 15 amino acids. Per germline, CDR1 MNHEY and CDR2 SVGAGI. Deletions cut 0 bases from V and 1 base from J, with 9 bases between. CDR3 sequence reads: CASSYSRGTNTEAFF. CDR3 DNA: TGTGCCAGCAGTTACTCGAGAGGCACGAACACTGAAGCTTTCTTT.

Ten or more counts support this clonotype. V is TRBV11-2 and J is TRBJ2-1, with TRBD2 matching over 8 bases. Germline CDR1 reads SGHAT; CDR2 reads FQNNGV. The CDR3 contains 15 residues. V dropped 5 bases and J dropped 4; count of bases not matched to a gene: 7. This chain's CDR3 is CASSLPLAAYNEQFF. For the CDR3, the DNA is TGTGCCAGCAGCCTACCACTAGCGGCATACAATGAGCAGTTCTTC.

This clonotype showed up many times. This chain connects TRBV6-1 to TRBJ1-2; D gene ambiguous. V was cut by 6 bases and J by 4 bases, with 12 bases left in between. Germline V CDR1 and CDR2: MNHNS, SASEGT. The CDR3 consists of 13 residues. In DNA, the CDR3 is TGTGCCAGCAGGCCAGAACGGGTCTATGGCTACACCTTC. The encoded protein is CASRPERVYGYTF.

This clonotype came up a few times. The chain joins TRBV20-1 to TRBJ2-3; 11 nucleotides line up with TRBD2. The ends lost 8 bases at V and 0 bases at J; junction bases unmatched: 7. This CDR3 is 15 amino acids long. Germline V gene data show CDR1 as DFQATT and CDR2 as SNEGSKA (reference sequence). CDR3 sequence (DNA): TGCAGTCCCACTAGCGGGGGAGATAGCACAGATACGCAGTATTTT. Amino acid sequence: CSPTSGGDSTDTQYF.

V usage is TRBV29-1 and J usage is TRBJ2-5; tentative D call: TRBD2 (5 bases). Trimming stripped 0 bases from V and 3 bases from J, with 11 bases between. From germline, CDR1 is SQVTM and CDR2 ANQGSEA. The CDR3 has 14 amino acids. The CDR3 region is CSVEDPGNEETQYF. The DNA of the CDR3 is TGCAGCGTTGAAGATCCGGGGAATGAAGAGACCCAGTACTTC.

This clonotype came up many times. J is TRBJ1-1 and V is TRBV10-3, with a possible D match to TRBD1 (5 bases). There are 14 residues in the CDR3. Trimming stripped 2 bases from V and 5 bases from J, with 12 bases between. In germline, CDR1 is ENHRY, CDR2 SYGVKD. DNA of the CDR3: TGTGCCATCAGTGAGAGACCAAAGGGGACTGAAGCTTTCTTT. It translates to CAISERPKGTEAFF.

The rearrangement uses TRBV20-1 and TRBJ1-1; tentatively, D is TRBD1 (5 bases). Germline V gives CDR1 DFQATT, CDR2 SNEGSKA (reference sequence). The CDR3 runs to 12 residues. With 1 base removed from V and 9 bases from J, the gap between germline ends came to 12 bases. DNA of the CDR3: TGCAGTGCTAGAGGGGGGGAAGAGAAAGCTTTCTTT. Translated, it gives CSARGGEEKAFF.

This clonotype was seen ten or more times. The V gene is TRBV6-1, the J gene TRBJ2-1, with 11 bases aligning to TRBD2. The CDR3 consists of 14 residues. Germline trimming cut 4 bases from V and 6 bases from J; bases unmatched to any gene: 2. In germline, CDR1 is MNHNS, CDR2 SASEGT. The DNA for the CDR3 is TGTGCCAGCAGTGCACTAGCGGGGGCCAATGAGCAGTTCTTC. Protein sequence: CASSALAGANEQFF.

This clonotype has a handful of counts. V and J are TRBV20-1 and TRBJ1-5; D ambiguous. The CDR3 sequence is 17 residues long. CDR1 is DFQATT, CDR2 SNEGSKA, per germline (reference sequence). Trimming removed 7 bases from V and 5 bases from J, with 27 bases in between. The CDR3 DNA reads TGCAGTGTCAAGCGTGGGTGGCATATGGGGTTAGATCAGCCCCAGCATTTT. Residues: CSVKRGWHMGLDQPQHF.

This clonotype has a count of ten or more. V is TRBV29-1 and J is TRBJ1-1, with unresolved D. CDR1 is SQVTM, CDR2 ANQGSEA, per germline. V was shortened by 4 bases and J by 5 bases, with 11 bases between the two germline ends. This CDR3 has 12 amino acids. CDR3 DNA sequence: TGCAGCGTTGTGAGTAGTGAGACTGAAGCTTTCTTT. Protein sequence: CSVVSSETEAFF.

This clonotype came up many times. V is TRBV3-1 and J is TRBJ2-2; no definite D call. CDR3 length: 15 residues. From germline, CDR1 is LGHDT and CDR2 YNNKEL (reference sequence). The V end was cut by 7 bases, the J end by 4 bases, with 16 bases between. CDR3 sequence (DNA): TGTGCCAGCATCGACACGGAGTGGGGCACCGGGGAGCTGTTTTTT. It encodes CASIDTEWGTGELFF.

This clonotype occurred a few times. The chain links TRBV6-1 to TRBJ1-3; D may be TRBD1 (6 bases). V lost 6 bases and J lost 1, with 13 bases in between. The CDR3 spans 15 residues. Germline CDR1 reads MNHNS; CDR2 reads SASEGT. The CDR3 reads CASSPQGISGNTIYF. CDR3 nucleotides: TGTGCCAGCAGCCCTCAGGGGATATCTGGAAACACCATATATTTT.

The chain uses TRBV7-3 and TRBJ2-1, with 7 nucleotides matching TRBD2. J was trimmed by 6 bases and V by 5 bases; bases with no gene match: 7. From germline, CDR1 is SGHTA and CDR2 FQGTGA. The CDR3 is made up of 14 amino acids. CDR3 residues: CASSPRGLGNEQFF. Written as DNA, the CDR3 is TGTGCCAGCAGCCCCCGTGGACTAGGCAATGAGCAGTTCTTC.

The chain couples TRBV5-1 to TRBJ2-1; the match to TRBD1 covers 11 bases. The CDR3 length is 15 residues. V was clipped by 3 bases and J by 4 bases; unmatched bases: 3. Germline V gene data show CDR1 as SGHRS and CDR2 as YFSETQ. CDR3 protein: CASSSGQGAYNEQFF. The DNA of the CDR3 is TGCGCCAGCAGCTCCGGACAGGGGGCTTACAATGAGCAGTTCTTC.

This chain uses TRBV6-1 with TRBJ2-1; tentative D call: TRBD2 (5 bases). Trimming cost V 7 bases and J 7 bases, with 8 bases left between them. Germline V gene lookup returns CDR1 MNHNS and CDR2 SASEGT. This CDR3 has 11 amino acids. The CDR3 reads CASKRENEQFF. The DNA of the CDR3 is TGTGCCAGCAAGAGGGAAAATGAGCAGTTCTTC.

Only a few counts were recorded for this clonotype. V is TRBV5-8 and J is TRBJ2-7; possibly TRBD2 for D (6 bases). Deletions cut 2 bases from V and 0 bases from J, with 12 bases between. This CDR3 has 15 amino acids. Germline values: CDR1 SGHTS, CDR2 YDEGEE. The CDR3 nucleotides are TGTGCCAGCAGCTTTTCGGGGGAGAGCTCCTACGAGCAGTACTTC. Amino acid sequence: CASSFSGESSYEQYF.

This sequence joins TRBV3-1 and TRBJ1-1, with TRBD1 matching 7 bases. Germline lookup yields CDR1 LGHDT and CDR2 YNNKEL (reference sequence). Trimming took 6 bases from V and 2 from J; bases not matched to a gene: 15. This CDR3 is built from 17 residues. The CDR3 spells CASRTAGGQKVNTEAFF. CDR3 DNA: TGTGCCAGCAGGACGGCCGGGGGACAGAAAGTTAACACTGAAGCTTTCTTT. The variable domain in full, completed from reference TRBV3-1 and TRBJ1-1, reads DTAVSQTPKYLVTQMGNDKSIKCEQNLGHDTMYWYKQDSKKFLKIMFSYNNKELIINETVPNRFSPKSPDKAHLNLHINSLELGDSAVYFCASRTAGGQKVNTEAFFGQGTRLTVV.

The genes are TRBV11-2 and TRBJ2-1; no clear D. V was shortened by 7 bases and J by 0 bases, with 19 bases between the two germline ends. CDR3 size: 17 residues. Germline values: CDR1 SGHAT, CDR2 FQNNGV. The DNA for the CDR3 is TGTGCCAGCATCCCCTCGCCGTCCGTGAGCTCCTACAATGAGCAGTTCTTC. It yields the protein CASIPSPSVSSYNEQFF.

There are many counts of this clonotype. The chain combines TRBV9 with TRBJ2-2; 7 nucleotides match TRBD2. The junction had 0 bases not matched to a gene; V was cut back by 0 bases and J by 4 bases. This CDR3 comprises 14 residues. Germline V gene sequence: CDR1 SGDLS, CDR2 YYNGEE. CDR3 residues: CASSVGGGTGELFF. DNA of the CDR3: TGTGCCAGCAGCGTAGGCGGGGGCACCGGGGAGCTGTTTTTT.

The rearrangement joins TRBV20-1 to TRBJ1-4, with D possibly TRBD1 on 5 matching bases. The germline CDR1 and CDR2 sequences are DFQATT and SNEGSKA (reference sequence). CDR3 length: 16 amino acids. Trimming removed 1 base from V and 8 bases from J, with 20 bases in between. CDR3: CSARGGRPGFSEKLFF. CDR3 bases: TGCAGTGCTAGAGGGGGACGGCCCGGTTTTTCCGAAAAACTGTTTTTT.

The chain links TRBV19 to TRBJ1-2; D remains ambiguous. V was pared by 4 bases and J by 2 bases, with 11 bases between. Germline V gene sequence: CDR1 LNHDA, CDR2 SQIVND (reference sequence). The CDR3 consists of 14 residues. As DNA, the CDR3 is TGTGCCAGTAGTACGTGGAGTGCGAACTATGGCTACACCTTC. Protein: CASSTWSANYGYTF.

This clonotype was counted at least ten times. The genes are TRBV2 and TRBJ2-1, with 7 bases aligning to TRBD1. The CDR3 is made up of 15 amino acids. CDR1 is SNHLY and CDR2 is FYNNEI in the germline V gene. V shed 3 bases and J 0 bases; nucleotides not matched to a gene: 2. The CDR3 protein is CASSEQGVSYNEQFF. CDR3 nucleotides: TGTGCCAGCAGTGAGCAGGGGGTCTCCTACAATGAGCAGTTCTTC.

The chain is built from TRBV7-9 and TRBJ1-5; TRBD1 matches 7 bases. The J segment lost 2 bases and the V segment lost 5 bases, leaving 9 bases of the junction unmatched. The CDR3 runs 16 residues. The germline CDR1 and CDR2 sequences are SEHNR and FQNEAQ (reference sequence). In DNA, the CDR3 is TGTGCCAGCAGCCTCCGTATTACAGGGGGCAATCAGCCCCAGCATTTT. It is translated as CASSLRITGGNQPQHF.

The V call is TRBV10-2, the J call TRBJ2-7, with D possibly called TRBD1 or TRBD2 (6 bases each). Trimming stripped 6 bases from V and 5 bases from J, with 17 bases between. This CDR3 is 14 amino acids long. Germline-derived CDR1 and CDR2 are WSHSY and SAAADI. The CDR3 DNA reads TGCGCCAGCAGCTCTAGGACGGGGGCAGACGAGCAGTACTTC. This codes for CASSSRTGADEQYF.